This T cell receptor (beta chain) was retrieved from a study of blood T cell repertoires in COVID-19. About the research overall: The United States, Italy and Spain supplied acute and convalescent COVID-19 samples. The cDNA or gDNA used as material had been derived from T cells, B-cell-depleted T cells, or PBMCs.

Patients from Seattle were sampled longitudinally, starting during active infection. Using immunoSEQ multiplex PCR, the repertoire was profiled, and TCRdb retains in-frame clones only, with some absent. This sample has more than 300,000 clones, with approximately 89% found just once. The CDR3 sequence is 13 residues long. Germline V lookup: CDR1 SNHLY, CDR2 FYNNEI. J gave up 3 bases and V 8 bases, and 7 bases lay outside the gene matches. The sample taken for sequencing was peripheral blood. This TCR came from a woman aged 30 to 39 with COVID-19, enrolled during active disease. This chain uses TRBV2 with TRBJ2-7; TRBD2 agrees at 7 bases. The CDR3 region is CASVASGFYEQYF. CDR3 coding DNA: TGTGCCAGCGTGGCTAGCGGATTCTACGAGCAGTACTTC.